This T cell receptor (beta chain) was sequenced in a study of technical replicates of blood from a handful of donors. Trimming removed 6 bases at V and 6 bases at J, with 20 bases between. The CDR3 runs 16 residues. Germline V gene data show CDR1 as MNHEY and CDR2 as SMNVEV (reference sequence). This table comes from immunoSEQ multiplex PCR, and its TCRdb copy is limited to in-frame clones, with some not included. This sample has around 69,000 clones; 95% to 97% occur once, and the top ten carry less than 0.25%. Input material: T cells isolated from PBMCs. This chain uses TRBV27 with TRBJ2-2; no firm D call. The receptor was derived from a human donor in good health. CDR3 sequence reads: CASSPRPRIGAGELFF. In DNA, the CDR3 is TGTGCCAGCAGCCCCCGTCCTAGGATCGGAGCCGGGGAGCTGTTTTTT.